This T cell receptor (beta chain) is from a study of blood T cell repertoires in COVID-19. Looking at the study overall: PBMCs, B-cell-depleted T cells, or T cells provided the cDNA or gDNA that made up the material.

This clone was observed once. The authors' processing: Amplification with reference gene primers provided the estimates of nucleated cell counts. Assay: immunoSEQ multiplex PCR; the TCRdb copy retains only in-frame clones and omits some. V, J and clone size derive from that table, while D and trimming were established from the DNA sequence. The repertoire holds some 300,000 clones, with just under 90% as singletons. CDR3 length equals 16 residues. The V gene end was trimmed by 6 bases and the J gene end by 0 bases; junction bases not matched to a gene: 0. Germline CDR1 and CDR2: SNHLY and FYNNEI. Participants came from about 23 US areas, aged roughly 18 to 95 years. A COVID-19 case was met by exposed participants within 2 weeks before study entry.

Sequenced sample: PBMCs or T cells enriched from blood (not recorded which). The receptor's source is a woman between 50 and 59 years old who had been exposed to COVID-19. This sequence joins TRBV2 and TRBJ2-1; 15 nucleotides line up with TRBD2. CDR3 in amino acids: CASRGLAGGSYNEQFF. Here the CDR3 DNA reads TGTGCCAGCAGGGGACTAGCGGGGGGCTCCTACAATGAGCAGTTCTTC.